This T cell receptor beta chain was observed in a study of circulating CD8 cells and anti-PD-1 response in melanoma (dated by TCRdb to between 2020 and 2021). For context, the study as a whole: Patients received nivolumab intravenously at 3 mg/kg every 2 weeks. Of the 13 patients in the melanoma cohort, anti-PD-1 was received as first-line therapy by seven patients, and prior targeted therapy or immunotherapy had been received by six patients. Patients with complete or partial responses were classified as responders; those with stable or progressive disease (RECIST v1.1) as non-responders. The TCR repertoire analysis covered 11 melanoma patients: 7 non-responders and 4 responders. On on-treatment samples, PD-1 was detected using a biotinylated anti-human IgG4 antibody.

Compared with the rest of its sample, this clonotype is large (0.1 to 1%). The specificity of this receptor is unknown. No base-level quality is on record; no much larger clone is a single base apart. Spanning cysteine to phenylalanine, the CDR3 consists of 18 amino acids. The kept DNA is CDR3 alone, 54 bases in frame from the first base. The germline V gene (reference sequence) sets CDR1 to LNHDA and CDR2 to SQIVND. V loses 3 bases, J loses 2 bases, and the germline ends lie 19 bases apart. Sequencing took place on a NextSeq 500. The QIAseq Immune Repertoire RNA Library Kit, Human TCR Panel, was used to prepare TCR libraries from 15 ng of total RNA. The TCR libraries were sequenced on an Illumina NextSeq using a Mid Output V2 kit and asymmetric 261x41 paired-end reads. Each TCR library was diluted to roughly 4 nM, pooled, denatured and loaded at roughly 1 pM. In the authors' own workflow: TCR FASTQ files were processed in the QIAGEN GeneGlobe Data Analysis Center, with downstream analysis in R 3.5.2. To get clonality, Shannon entropy was normalized by the log of the number of unique productive sequences and the result was subtracted from one. TRA or TRB clonotypes differing in abundance between baseline and M1 were identified within each subset by Fisher exact tests at 5% FDR. Differentially abundant clonotypes were categorized as emerging, expanding, contracting or non-expanding/contracting. Repertoire overlap between patients was measured with Morisita's overlap index. TCRdb ran its own pipeline on the public reads, namely fastp trimming at Q25 and MiXCR clone calling, and kept in-frame beta chains. One record per CDR3 amino acid sequence lists the most common genes and DNA. The authors' filters were not applied to this entry. The sample has approximately 500 distinct CDR3 sequences on record, 6.5% of them singletons. The top ten clonotypes cover less than 40% of the sample.

Using a BD FACSAria II cell sorter, four subsets defined by PD-1 and/or TIGIT were sorted from live CD3+CD8+TCRalphabeta+ cells. Circulating CD8 T cells were sorted into four subsets by PD-1 and TIGIT expression to characterize their relevance to anti-PD-1 therapy response. Both TCR alpha and TCR beta chains were sequenced from each sorted CD8 T-cell subset. Peripheral blood was drawn before the first anti-PD-1 injection and after two and four injections. Ficoll gradient centrifugation was used to isolate PBMCs right away. Until use, PBMCs were stored frozen in liquid nitrogen in RPMI containing roughly 19% FCS and approximately 10% DMSO. After thawing, PBMCs were stained with a viability dye and with antibodies against CD3, CD8alpha, TCRalphabeta, PD-1 and TIGIT. Total RNA was extracted with the RNeasy Kit, and a RIN above 7 was reached by every sample. Study-wide conclusions, independent of this receptor: Repertoires were largely private between subsets, with under 7% of TRB clonotypes shared at M1; sharing was highest between DPOS and TIGIT. Since no tumor material could be accessed, the researchers instead assessed tumor reactivity using peptide assays on expanded sorted subsets. The cohort included both treatment-naive and previously treated patients, and the authors noted that this mix could influence results. Experiments were generally performed without replicates because of limited material. The published TCR repertoire comparisons relied only on baseline and M1 samples from a small cohort that had few responders. The DNEG repertoire was the most diverse; PD-1 and DPOS showed similar, higher clonality, and TIGIT repertoires were the least diverse.

Here the sequenced sample was CD8+ T cells from PBMCs, taken at baseline or after one month of anti-PD-1 therapy (not recorded which). Recombination connected TRBV19 to TRBJ2-2, with TRBD2 perhaps the D gene, on 7 matching bases. The receptor was isolated from a human donor with melanoma. For the CDR3, the sequence is CASSIWRGPQINTGELFF. The nucleotide sequence is TGTGCCAGTAGTATTTGGCGGGGGCCTCAAATTAACACCGGGGAGCTGTTTTTT.